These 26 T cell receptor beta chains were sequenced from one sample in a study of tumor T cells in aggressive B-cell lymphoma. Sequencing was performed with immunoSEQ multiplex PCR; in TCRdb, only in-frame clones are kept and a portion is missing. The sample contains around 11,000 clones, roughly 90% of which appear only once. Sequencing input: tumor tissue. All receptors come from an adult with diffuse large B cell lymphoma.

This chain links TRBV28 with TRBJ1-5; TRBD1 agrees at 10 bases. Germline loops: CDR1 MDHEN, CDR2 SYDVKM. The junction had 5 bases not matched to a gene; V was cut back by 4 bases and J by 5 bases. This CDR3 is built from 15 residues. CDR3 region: CASSSAGTGDQPQHF. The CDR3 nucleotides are TGTGCCAGCAGTTCCGCCGGGACAGGGGATCAGCCCCAGCATTTT.

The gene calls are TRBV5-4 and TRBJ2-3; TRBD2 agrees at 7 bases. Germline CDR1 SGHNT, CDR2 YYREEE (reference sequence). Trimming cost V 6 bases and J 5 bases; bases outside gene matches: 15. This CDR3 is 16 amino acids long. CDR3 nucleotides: TGTGCCAGCAAAGTTTGGGGCGGGAGCGAACTAGATACGCAGTATTTT. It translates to CASKVWGGSELDTQYF.

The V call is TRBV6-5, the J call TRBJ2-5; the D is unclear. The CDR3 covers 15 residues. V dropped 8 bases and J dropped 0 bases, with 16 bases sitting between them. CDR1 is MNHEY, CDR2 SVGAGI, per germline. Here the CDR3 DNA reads TGTGCCAGCGGAGATTTAGGCTTAAACCAAGAGACCCAGTACTTC. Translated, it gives CASGDLGLNQETQYF.

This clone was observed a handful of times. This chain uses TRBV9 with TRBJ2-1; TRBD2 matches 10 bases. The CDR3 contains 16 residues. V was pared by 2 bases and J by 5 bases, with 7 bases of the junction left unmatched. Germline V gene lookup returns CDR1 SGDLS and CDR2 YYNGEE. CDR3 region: CASSVSGRLADNEQFF. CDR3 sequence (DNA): TGTGCCAGCAGCGTTAGCGGGAGGCTCGCGGACAATGAGCAGTTCTTC.

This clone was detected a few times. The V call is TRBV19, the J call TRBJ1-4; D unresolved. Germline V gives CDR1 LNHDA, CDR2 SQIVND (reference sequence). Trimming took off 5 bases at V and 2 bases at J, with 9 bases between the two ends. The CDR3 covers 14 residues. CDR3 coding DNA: TGTGCCAGTAGTCCTTCTTTTACTAATGAAAAACTGTTTTTT. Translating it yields CASSPSFTNEKLFF. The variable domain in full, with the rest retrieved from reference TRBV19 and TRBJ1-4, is DGGITQSPKYLFRKEGQNVTLSCEQNLNHDAMYWYRQDPGQGLRLIYYSQIVNDFQKGDIAEGYSVSREKKESFPLTVTSAQKNPTAFYLCASSPSFTNEKLFFGSGTQLSVL.

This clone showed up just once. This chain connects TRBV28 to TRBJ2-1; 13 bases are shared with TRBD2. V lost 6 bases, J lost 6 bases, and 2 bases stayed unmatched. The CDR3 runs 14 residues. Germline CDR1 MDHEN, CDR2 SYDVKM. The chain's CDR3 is CASRGTSGTNEQFF. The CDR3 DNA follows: TGTGCCAGCAGAGGGACTAGCGGGACCAATGAGCAGTTCTTC.

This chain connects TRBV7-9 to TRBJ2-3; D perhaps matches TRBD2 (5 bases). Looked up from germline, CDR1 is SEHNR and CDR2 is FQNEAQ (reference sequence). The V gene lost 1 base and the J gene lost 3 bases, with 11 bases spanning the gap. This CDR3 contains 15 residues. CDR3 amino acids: CASSLGAGWTDTQYF. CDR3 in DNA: TGTGCCAGCAGCTTAGGGGCGGGTTGGACAGATACGCAGTATTTT. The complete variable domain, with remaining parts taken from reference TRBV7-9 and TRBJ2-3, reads DTGVSQNPRHKITKRGQNVTFRCDPISEHNRLYWYRQTLGQGPEFLTYFQNEAQLEKSRLLSDRFSAERPKGSFSTLEIQRTEQGDSAMYLCASSLGAGWTDTQYFGPGTRLTVL.

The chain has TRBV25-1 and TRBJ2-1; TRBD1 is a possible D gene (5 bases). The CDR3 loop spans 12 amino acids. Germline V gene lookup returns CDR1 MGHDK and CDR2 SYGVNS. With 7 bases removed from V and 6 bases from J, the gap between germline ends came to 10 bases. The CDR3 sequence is CASTKRGNEQFF. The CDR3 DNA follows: TGTGCCAGCACCAAAAGGGGCAATGAGCAGTTCTTC.

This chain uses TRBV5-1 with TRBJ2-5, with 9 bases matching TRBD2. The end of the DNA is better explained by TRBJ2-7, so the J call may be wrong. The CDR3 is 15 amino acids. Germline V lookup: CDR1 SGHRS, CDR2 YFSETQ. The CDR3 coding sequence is TGCGCCAGCAGCTTGGCGCCTAGCGGGGCCTACGAGCAGTACTTC. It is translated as CASSLAPSGAYEQYF.

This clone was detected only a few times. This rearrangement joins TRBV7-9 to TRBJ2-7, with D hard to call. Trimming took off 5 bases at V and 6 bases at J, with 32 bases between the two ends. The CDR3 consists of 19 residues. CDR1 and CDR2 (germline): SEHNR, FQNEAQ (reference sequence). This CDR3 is CASSLSVSLSESEMVEQYF. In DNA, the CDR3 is TGTGCCAGCAGCCTATCGGTCTCCCTAAGCGAGTCTGAAATGGTCGAGCAGTACTTC.

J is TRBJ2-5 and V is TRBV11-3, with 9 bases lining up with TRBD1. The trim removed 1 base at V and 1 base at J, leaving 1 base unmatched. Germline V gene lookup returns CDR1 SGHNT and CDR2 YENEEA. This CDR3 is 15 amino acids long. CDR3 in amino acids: CASSLGQGVQETQYF. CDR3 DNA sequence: TGTGCCAGCAGCTTAGGACAGGGGGTCCAAGAGACCCAGTACTTC.

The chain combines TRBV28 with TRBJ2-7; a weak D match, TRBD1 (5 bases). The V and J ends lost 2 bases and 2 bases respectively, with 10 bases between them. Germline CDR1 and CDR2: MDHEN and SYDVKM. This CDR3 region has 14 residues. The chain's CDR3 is CASSLKGLTYEQYF. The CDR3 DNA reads TGTGCCAGCAGTTTAAAGGGGTTGACCTACGAGCAGTACTTC.

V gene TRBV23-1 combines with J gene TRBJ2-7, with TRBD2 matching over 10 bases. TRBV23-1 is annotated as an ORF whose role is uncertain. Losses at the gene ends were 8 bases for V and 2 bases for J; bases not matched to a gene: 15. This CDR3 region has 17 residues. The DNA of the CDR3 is TGCGCCAGCTTCAGATGCCACCTCGGACTAGCGGCCTACGAGCAGTACTTC. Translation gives CASFRCHLGLAAYEQYF.

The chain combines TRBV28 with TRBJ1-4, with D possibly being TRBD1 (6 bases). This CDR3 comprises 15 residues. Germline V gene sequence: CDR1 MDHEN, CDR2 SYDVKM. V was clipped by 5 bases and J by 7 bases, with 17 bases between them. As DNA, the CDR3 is TGTGCCAGCAGTCCCCCTGCAGGGGAATCTGAAAAACTGTTTTTT. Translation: CASSPPAGESEKLFF.

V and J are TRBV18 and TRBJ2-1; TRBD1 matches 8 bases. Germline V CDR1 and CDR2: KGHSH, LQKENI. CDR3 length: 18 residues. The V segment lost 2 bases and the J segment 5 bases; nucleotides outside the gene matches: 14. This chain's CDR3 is CASSPWVFRDRSNNEQFF. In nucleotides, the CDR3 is TGTGCCAGCTCACCATGGGTTTTCCGGGACAGGTCCAACAATGAGCAGTTCTTC.

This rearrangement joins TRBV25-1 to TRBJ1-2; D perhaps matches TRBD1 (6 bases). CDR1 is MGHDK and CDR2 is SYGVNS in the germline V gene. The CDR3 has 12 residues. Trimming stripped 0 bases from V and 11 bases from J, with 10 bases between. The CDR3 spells CASSEYQGPYTF. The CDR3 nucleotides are TGTGCCAGCAGTGAATATCAGGGGCCATACACCTTC.

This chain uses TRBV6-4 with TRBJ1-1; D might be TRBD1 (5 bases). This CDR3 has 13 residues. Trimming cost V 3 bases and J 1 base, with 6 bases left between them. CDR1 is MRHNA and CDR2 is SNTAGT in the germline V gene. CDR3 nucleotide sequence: TGTGCCAGCAGTGAAAGGGGGAACACTGAAGCTTTCTTT. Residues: CASSERGNTEAFF.

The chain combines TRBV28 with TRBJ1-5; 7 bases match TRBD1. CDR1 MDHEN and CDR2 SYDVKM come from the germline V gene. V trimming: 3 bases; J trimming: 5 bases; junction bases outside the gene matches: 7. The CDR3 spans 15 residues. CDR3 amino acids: CASSLGRGSHQPQHF. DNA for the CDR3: TGTGCCAGCAGTTTGGGCAGGGGGTCCCATCAGCCCCAGCATTTT.

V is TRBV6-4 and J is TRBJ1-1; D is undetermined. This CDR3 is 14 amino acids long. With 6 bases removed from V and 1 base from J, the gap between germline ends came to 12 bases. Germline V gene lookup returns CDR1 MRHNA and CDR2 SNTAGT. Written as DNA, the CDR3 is TGTGCCAGCAGCCCACGGGGAAAGAACACTGAAGCTTTCTTT. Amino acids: CASSPRGKNTEAFF.

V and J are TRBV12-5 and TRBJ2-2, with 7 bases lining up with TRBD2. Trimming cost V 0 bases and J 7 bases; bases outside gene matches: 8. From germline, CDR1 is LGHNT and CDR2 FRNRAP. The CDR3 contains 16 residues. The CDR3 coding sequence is TGTGCTAGTGGTTTGGTATTTGGCGGGAGAGGCGGGGAGCTGTTTTTT. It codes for CASGLVFGGRGGELFF.

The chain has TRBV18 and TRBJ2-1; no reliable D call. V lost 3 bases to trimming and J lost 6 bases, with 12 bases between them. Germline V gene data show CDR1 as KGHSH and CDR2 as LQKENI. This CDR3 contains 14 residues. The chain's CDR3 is CASSPTVIRNEQFF. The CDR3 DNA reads TGTGCCAGCTCACCGACTGTAATACGCAATGAGCAGTTCTTC.

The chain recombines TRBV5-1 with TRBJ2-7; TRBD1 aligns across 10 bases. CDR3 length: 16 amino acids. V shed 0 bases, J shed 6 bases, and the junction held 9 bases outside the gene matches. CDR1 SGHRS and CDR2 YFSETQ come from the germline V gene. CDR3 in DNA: TGCGCCAGCAGCTTGGGACCCGGGACAGGGGTCAGCGAGCAGTACTTC. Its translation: CASSLGPGTGVSEQYF.

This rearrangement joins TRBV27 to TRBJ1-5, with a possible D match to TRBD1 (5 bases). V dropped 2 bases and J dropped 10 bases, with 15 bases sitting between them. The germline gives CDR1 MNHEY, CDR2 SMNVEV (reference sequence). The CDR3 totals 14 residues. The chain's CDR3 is CASSLGGGTGPQHF. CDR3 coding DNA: TGTGCCAGCAGTTTAGGGGGGGGGACCGGACCCCAGCATTTT.

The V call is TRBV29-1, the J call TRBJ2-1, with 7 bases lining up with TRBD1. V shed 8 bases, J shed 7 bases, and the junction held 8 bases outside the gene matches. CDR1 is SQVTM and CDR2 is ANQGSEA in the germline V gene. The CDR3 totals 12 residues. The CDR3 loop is CSYPGQTNEQFF. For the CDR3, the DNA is TGCAGCTACCCGGGACAGACTAATGAGCAGTTCTTC.

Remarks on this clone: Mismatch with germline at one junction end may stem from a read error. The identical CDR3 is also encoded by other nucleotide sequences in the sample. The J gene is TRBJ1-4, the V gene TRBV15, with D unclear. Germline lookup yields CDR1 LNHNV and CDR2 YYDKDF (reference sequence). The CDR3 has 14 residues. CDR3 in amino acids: CATSRDGSGEKLFF. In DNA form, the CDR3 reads TGTGCCACCAGTAGAGATGGCTCGGGTGAAAAACTGTTTTTT.

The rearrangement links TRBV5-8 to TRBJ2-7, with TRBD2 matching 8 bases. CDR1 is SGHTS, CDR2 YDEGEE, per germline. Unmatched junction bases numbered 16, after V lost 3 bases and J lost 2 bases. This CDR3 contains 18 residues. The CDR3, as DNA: TGTGCCAGCAGCTCGGATGTATGGGAGCGGGAGAACACCTACGAGCAGTACTTC. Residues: CASSSDVWERENTYEQYF.